This is a list of T cell receptor beta chains from one sample in a study of T-cell memory formation after mild COVID-19. TCRdb fed the 5' RACE reads into MiXCR, producing one record per CDR3 protein. The sample has around 340,000 distinct CDR3 sequences; roughly 13% are singletons. The sequencing sample was made of PBMCs or a T cell subset sorted from them (not recorded which). The source is a man aged 18 to 29 who had mild COVID-19 (a few samples of this study predate the infection). Cell type and time point are not known. The CDR3 runs from the conserved cysteine through the conserved F or W. D genes are given only for firm matches. Clone sizes are given selectively: once, few, many, or a class where the clone is expanded.

J: TRBJ2-1; V: TRBV6-6; D: NA; size: few; DNA: TGTGCCTCGAACCTTGCCTACAATGAGCAGTTCTTC; CDR3: CASNLAYNEQFF
J: TRBJ2-3; V: TRBV6-2/TRBV6-3; D: NA; size: NA; DNA: TGTGCCAGCAGCGACATCGGGTATACGCAGTATTTT; CDR3: CASSDIGYTQYF
J: TRBJ1-3; V: TRBV9; D: TRBD1; size: few; DNA: TGTGCCAGCAGCGTAGAGGGAGACAGGGCGCCTGGAAACACCATATATTTT; CDR3: CASSVEGDRAPGNTIYF
J: TRBJ2-5; V: TRBV7-3; D: NA; size: many; DNA: TGTGCCAGCAGCTTAATAGGGCTGGATGGAGAGACCCAGTACTTC; CDR3: CASSLIGLDGETQYF
J: TRBJ2-3; V: TRBV3-1; D: NA; size: few; DNA: TGTGCCAGCAGCCGGGGGAGAACAGATACGCAGTATTTT; CDR3: CASSRGRTDTQYF
J: TRBJ2-3; V: TRBV5-1; D: NA; size: many; DNA: TGCGCCAGCAGCTTGGGACATACCACAGATACGCAGTATTTT; CDR3: CASSLGHTTDTQYF
J: TRBJ2-2; V: TRBV9; D: TRBD2; size: few; DNA: TGTGCCAGCAGCCGTAATAGCGGGGCCAACACCGGGGAGCTGTTTTTT; CDR3: CASSRNSGANTGELFF
J: TRBJ2-3; V: TRBV6-5; D: NA; size: NA; DNA: TGTGCCAGCAGCCCGCGCTGGCCGGGCACAGATACGCAGTATTTT; CDR3: CASSPRWPGTDTQYF
J: TRBJ1-1; V: TRBV4-3; D: NA; size: many; DNA: TGCGCCAGCAGCCAAGACCCCTCCATCCCGAACACTGAAGCTTTCTTT; CDR3: CASSQDPSIPNTEAFF
J: TRBJ2-3; V: TRBV5-6; D: NA; size: many; DNA: TGTGCCAGCAGCTTGACAGCAGATACGCAGTATTTT; CDR3: CASSLTADTQYF
J: TRBJ1-6; V: TRBV9; D: NA; size: NA; DNA: TGTGCCAGCAGCGTAGGCGGGAAGAATTCACCCCTCCACTTT; CDR3: CASSVGGKNSPLHF
J: TRBJ2-2; V: TRBV7-3; D: TRBD2; size: many; DNA: TGTGCCAGCAGCGACGGACGAGGGACTACCAACACCGGGGAGCTGTTTTTT; CDR3: CASSDGRGTTNTGELFF
J: TRBJ2-2; V: TRBV2; D: TRBD1; size: NA; DNA: TGTGCCAGCAGTGCCCCGGGACAGGCGAACACCGGGGAGCTGTTTTTT; CDR3: CASSAPGQANTGELFF
J: TRBJ2-1; V: TRBV11-3; D: TRBD1; size: few; DNA: TGTGCCAGCAGCTTAGATGGGGGACAGGGCAACAATGAGCAGTTCTTC; CDR3: CASSLDGGQGNNEQFF
J: TRBJ2-1; V: TRBV7-3; D: NA; size: many; DNA: TGTGCCAGCAGCTTAACGGGCCTCGGTGAGCAGTTCTTC; CDR3: CASSLTGLGEQFF
J: TRBJ2-3; V: TRBV6-5; D: NA; size: NA; DNA: TGTGCCAGCGGATCACGGTCTTTCACAGATACGCAGTATTTT; CDR3: CASGSRSFTDTQYF
J: TRBJ2-3; V: TRBV29-1; D: NA; size: NA; DNA: TGCAGCGTTGATACAGGGTTTTTGGGCACAGATACGCAGTATTTT; CDR3: CSVDTGFLGTDTQYF
J: TRBJ2-7; V: TRBV7-8; D: TRBD1; size: many; DNA: TGTGCCAGCAGCTACAATGACAGGGGCGAGCAGTACTTC; CDR3: CASSYNDRGEQYF
J: TRBJ1-1; V: TRBV23-1; D: NA; size: NA; DNA: TGCGCCAGCATGGGCAGGGGGAACACTGAAGCTTTCTTT; CDR3: CASMGRGNTEAFF
J: TRBJ2-5; V: TRBV3-1; D: TRBD2; size: NA; DNA: TGTGCCAGCAGCCAGGTCCTGGATAGCGGGGGACAGAGTACCCAGTACTTC; CDR3: CASSQVLDSGGQSTQYF
J: TRBJ2-6; V: TRBV5-4; D: NA; size: NA; DNA: TGTGCCAGCAGCGGACTGCTCTCTGGGGCCAACGTCCTGACTTTC; CDR3: CASSGLLSGANVLTF
J: TRBJ2-5; V: TRBV28; D: NA; size: few; DNA: TGTGCCAGCAGATTTCTTACCGGGACACCGTACCAAGAGACCCAGTACTTC; CDR3: CASRFLTGTPYQETQYF
J: TRBJ2-1; V: TRBV5-1; D: TRBD2; size: few; DNA: TGCGCCAGCGCGGTAGCGGGGGGGTCCTACAATGAGCAGTTCTTC; CDR3: CASAVAGGSYNEQFF
J: TRBJ2-2; V: TRBV27; D: TRBD2; size: NA; DNA: TGTGCCAGCAGTCCCCTCCGACTAGCGGGGGCCGGGGAGCTGTTTTTT; CDR3: CASSPLRLAGAGELFF
J: TRBJ2-2; V: TRBV4-3; D: TRBD2; size: few; DNA: TGCGCCAGCAGCCAAGATAGCGGGGTCCGAGGCCCAGCGAACACCGGGGAGCTGTTTTTT; CDR3: CASSQDSGVRGPANTGELFF
J: TRBJ2-2; V: TRBV15; D: NA; size: few; DNA: TGTGCCAGAACCGGCAGGGGGAACACCGGGGAGCTGTTTTTT; CDR3: CARTGRGNTGELFF